These 26 T cell receptor beta chains were all obtained from the same sample, sequenced in a study of blood T cell repertoires in COVID-19. TCRdb's table, derived via immunoSEQ multiplex PCR, lists solely in-frame clones and lacks some. The data hold roughly 65,000 clones, with about 81% observed a single time. The sample was peripheral blood. Source of these receptors: a man of 80 years or more with acute or convalescent COVID-19.

Only a few counts were recorded for this clone. This chain links TRBV6-6 with TRBJ2-5; D perhaps matches TRBD2 (6 bases). Trimming cost V 0 bases and J 4 bases, with 12 bases left between them. Germline V gives CDR1 MNHNY, CDR2 SVGAGI (reference sequence). This CDR3 comprises 15 residues. The CDR3: CASSYSAEGGETQYF. CDR3 nucleotides: TGTGCCAGCAGTTACTCGGCCGAGGGAGGAGAGACCCAGTACTTC.

V gene TRBV27 combines with J gene TRBJ2-2, with 15 bases fitting TRBD2. The CDR3 covers 19 residues. Germline assignment: CDR1 MNHEY and CDR2 SMNVEV (reference sequence). The trim removed 6 bases at V and 1 base at J, leaving 9 bases unmatched. This CDR3 reads CASRMAGLAGGKNTGELFF. DNA for the CDR3: TGTGCCAGCAGGATGGCGGGACTAGCGGGGGGAAAGAACACCGGGGAGCTGTTTTTT.

V and J are TRBV5-6 and TRBJ1-5; D is perhaps TRBD1 (5 bases). The germline V and J ends were trimmed by 1 base and 5 bases, with 10 bases remaining between them. The CDR3 consists of 14 residues. Per the germline V gene, CDR1 is SGHDT and CDR2 is YYEEEE. CDR3 DNA sequence: TGTGCCAGCAGCTTGAGGGGCAGATATCAGCCCCAGCATTTT. Translated: CASSLRGRYQPQHF. Based on the CDR3 plus reference TRBV5-6 and TRBJ1-5, the full variable domain is DAGVTQSPTHLIKTRGQQVTLRCSPKSGHDTVSWYQQALGQGPQFIFQYYEEEERQRGNFPDRFSGHQFPNYSSELNVNALLLGDSALYLCASSLRGRYQPQHFGDGTRLSIL.

This clone was counted once. J is TRBJ2-7 and V is TRBV28; 9 positions agree with TRBD1. The CDR3 contains 12 residues. With V trimmed by 8 bases and J by 5 bases, 4 bases remained unmatched. CDR1 is MDHEN and CDR2 is SYDVKM in the germline V gene. The CDR3: CASGTGMDEQYF. The CDR3 DNA is TGTGCCAGCGGGACAGGGATGGACGAGCAGTACTTC.

The chain employs TRBV12-3 or TRBV12-4 and TRBJ1-2, with 9 bases identical to TRBD1. This CDR3 is built from 13 residues. J gave up 7 bases and V 8 bases, and 8 bases lay outside the gene matches. CDR3 bases: TGTGCCAGCGGCAGGGGGACAGGGACTGGCTACACCTTC. This gives the protein CASGRGTGTGYTF.

This chain joins TRBV9 and TRBJ2-1; TRBD1 agrees at 10 bases. Trimming cost V 4 bases and J 4 bases; bases outside gene matches: 8. This CDR3 has 16 amino acids. Germline V gene lookup returns CDR1 SGDLS and CDR2 YYNGEE. CDR3: CASSLHTGQGYNEQFF. The DNA for the CDR3 is TGTGCCAGCAGCCTTCATACGGGACAGGGGTACAATGAGCAGTTCTTC.

The chain has TRBV7-3 and TRBJ2-5; 7 bases map to TRBD2. Germline V gene lookup returns CDR1 SGHTA and CDR2 FQGTGA. This CDR3 spans 13 amino acids. The V and J ends lost 5 bases and 5 bases, in that order; junction bases with no gene match: 5. The CDR3: CASSNGLEETQYF. The DNA of the CDR3 is TGTGCCAGCAGCAACGGACTAGAGGAGACCCAGTACTTC.

The rearrangement links TRBV25-1 to TRBJ2-1; perhaps TRBD1 as D (6 bases). With 4 bases removed from V and 15 bases from J, the gap between germline ends came to 16 bases. Germline V gene lookup returns CDR1 MGHDK and CDR2 SYGVNS. This CDR3 region has 12 residues. The DNA of the CDR3 is TGTGCCAGCAGTGGGGATACAGGGTCGAGGTTCTTC. Protein product: CASSGDTGSRFF.

This clone has only one observation. V and J are TRBV25-1 and TRBJ2-7; D not certain. The germline CDR1 and CDR2 sequences are MGHDK and SYGVNS. Trimming took off 4 bases at V and 2 bases at J, with 9 bases between the two ends. This CDR3 is built from 13 residues. This CDR3 is CASSGLLTYEQYF. The CDR3 nucleotides read TGTGCCAGCAGTGGACTCCTAACCTACGAGCAGTACTTC.

The chain links TRBV7-8 to TRBJ2-3; D is possibly TRBD1 (6 bases). Germline assignment: CDR1 SGHVS and CDR2 FQNEAQ. The CDR3 is 13 residues long. Trimming removed 2 bases at V and 4 bases at J, with 7 bases between. CDR3 DNA sequence: TGTGCCAGCAGCTTAAGACAGGCAGATACGCAGTATTTT. Its protein product is CASSLRQADTQYF.

This clone occurred a few times. The rearrangement joins TRBV6-6 to TRBJ2-7; a weak D match, TRBD1 (5 bases). V lost 6 bases and J lost 6, with 9 bases in between. Germline values: CDR1 MNHNY, CDR2 SVGAGI (reference sequence). There are 11 residues in the CDR3. CDR3 DNA sequence: TGTGCCAGCAGAGGGGTGGGCGAGCAGTACTTC. Protein product: CASRGVGEQYF.

The sample holds a few counts of this clone. The V gene is TRBV7-2, the J gene TRBJ2-7, with 11 bases that match TRBD2. Trimming removed 1 base from V and 6 bases from J; junction bases left unmatched: 2. The CDR3 loop spans 14 amino acids. Germline values: CDR1 SGHTA, CDR2 FQGNSA. CDR3 nucleotide sequence: TGTGCCAGCAGCTTAGTAGCGGGAGGGCCCGAGCAGTACTTC. This translates into CASSLVAGGPEQYF.

This chain joins TRBV28 and TRBJ1-1; D not resolved. V was clipped by 7 bases and J by 1 base, with 10 bases between them. This CDR3 region has 13 residues. Per germline, CDR1 MDHEN and CDR2 SYDVKM. CDR3 coding DNA: TGTGCCAGCATCGTGTTGGCGAACACTGAAGCTTTCTTT. Its translation is CASIVLANTEAFF.

The V and J genes are TRBV9 and TRBJ1-1, with TRBD1 as a possible D gene (5 bases). The CDR3 totals 13 residues. Germline V CDR1 and CDR2: SGDLS, YYNGEE. V lost 2 bases and J lost 8, with 13 bases in between. The chain's CDR3 is CASSVRGQGEAFF. DNA of the CDR3: TGTGCCAGCAGCGTGCGTGGTCAGGGAGAAGCTTTCTTT.

This chain uses TRBV10-3 with TRBJ2-7; D possibly corresponds to TRBD1 (5 bases). The length of the CDR3 is 13 residues. V shed 8 bases and J shed 2 bases, with 13 bases lying between them. The V gene's germline CDR1 is ENHRY and CDR2 SYGVKD. The CDR3 bases are TGTGCCATCGGAGAGTTGGGGCCCTACGAGCAGTACTTC. Protein sequence: CAIGELGPYEQYF.

The chain uses TRBV7-9 and TRBJ1-1; 8 bases are a match to TRBD1. The CDR3 is made up of 14 amino acids. Germline V gene lookup returns CDR1 SEHNR and CDR2 FQNEAQ (reference sequence). V trimming: 7 bases; J trimming: 2 bases; junction bases outside the gene matches: 6. As DNA, the CDR3 is TGTGCCAGCACCTCGGGGACAGGTAACACTGAAGCTTTCTTT. It translates to CASTSGTGNTEAFF.

V gene TRBV7-9 combines with J gene TRBJ1-4, with D perhaps TRBD1 (5 bases). The V gene lost 5 bases and the J gene lost 7 bases, with 17 bases spanning the gap. The CDR3 is made up of 15 amino acids. Germline V gives CDR1 SEHNR, CDR2 FQNEAQ (reference sequence). CDR3 in DNA: TGTGCCAGCAGCCCCGTGGTGGGGGAGGTTGAAAAACTGTTTTTT. Amino acids: CASSPVVGEVEKLFF. Together with reference TRBV7-9 and TRBJ1-4, the CDR3 gives the full variable domain: DTGVSQNPRHKITKRGQNVTFRCDPISEHNRLYWYRQTLGQGPEFLTYFQNEAQLEKSRLLSDRFSAERPKGSFSTLEIQRTEQGDSAMYLCASSPVVGEVEKLFFGSGTQLSVL.

The rearrangement uses TRBV19 and TRBJ2-3, with 12 bases that match TRBD1. V lost 5 bases, J lost 3 bases, and 6 bases stayed unmatched. The germline CDR1 and CDR2 sequences are LNHDA and SQIVND (reference sequence). This CDR3 has 16 amino acids. CDR3 amino acids: CASSLGQGARTDTQYF. The CDR3 coding sequence is TGTGCCAGTAGTTTGGGACAGGGGGCGCGGACAGATACGCAGTATTTT.

The chain combines TRBV20-1 with TRBJ1-1; 9 nucleotides agree with TRBD1. Per germline, CDR1 DFQATT and CDR2 SNEGSKA (reference sequence). Losses at the gene ends were 4 bases for V and 13 bases for J; bases not matched to a gene: 7. CDR3 length: 11 residues. CDR3 DNA sequence: TGCAGTGCTACCCGGGACAGGGTGGATTTCTTT. Its translation is CSATRDRVDFF.

This chain joins TRBV11-3 and TRBJ2-3; D gene unclear. The V gene's germline CDR1 is SGHNT and CDR2 YENEEA. V was pared by 5 bases and J by 4 bases, with 10 bases between. The length of the CDR3 is 13 residues. CDR3 protein: CASSIGSPDTQYF. CDR3 nucleotides: TGTGCCAGCAGCATAGGAAGCCCAGATACGCAGTATTTT.

V is TRBV18 and J is TRBJ2-1, with 7 nucleotides matching TRBD2. The CDR3 is 14 residues long. V dropped 0 bases and J dropped 6; count of bases not matched to a gene: 2. Per germline, CDR1 KGHSH and CDR2 LQKENI. CDR3 nucleotide sequence: TGTGCCAGCTCACCACCGGGAGGGCCCAATGAGCAGTTCTTC. This codes for CASSPPGGPNEQFF.

This clone was seen a single time. This chain connects TRBV29-1 to TRBJ1-1; TRBD1 matches 7 bases. The CDR3 covers 12 residues. CDR1 is SQVTM and CDR2 is ANQGSEA in the germline V gene. The ends lost 7 bases at V and 1 base at J; junction bases unmatched: 3. This CDR3 reads CSARTGNTEAFF. The CDR3 DNA reads as TGCAGCGCCAGGACAGGGAACACTGAAGCTTTCTTT.

The chain combines TRBV27 with TRBJ2-3, with a weak D call TRBD2 (6 bases). Trimming left V 5 bases short and J 0 bases short, with 15 bases between. Germline CDR1 reads MNHEY; CDR2 reads SMNVEV (reference sequence). The CDR3 is 16 residues long. Here the CDR3 DNA reads TGTGCCAGCAGTCGTCTATCCGGGACTAGCACAGATACGCAGTATTTT. Amino acids: CASSRLSGTSTDTQYF.

This CDR3 reads CASSLTLPSGGSPLHF. The CDR3 nucleotides read TGTGCCAGCAGCTTAACCCTCCCGAGCGGTGGTTCACCCCTCCACTTT. The V call is TRBV7-2, the J call TRBJ1-6; no definite D call. The ends were cut back, 2 bases at V and 9 bases at J, with 17 bases in the middle. The germline V gene encodes CDR1 SGHTA and CDR2 FQGNSA. The CDR3 covers 16 residues. Drawing the rest from reference TRBV7-2 and TRBJ1-6, the complete variable domain is GAGVSQSPSNKVTEKGKDVELRCDPISGHTALYWYRQSLGQGLEFLIYFQGNSAPDKSGLPSDRFSAERTGGSVSTLTIQRTQQEDSAVYLCASSLTLPSGGSPLHFGNGTRLTVT.

The chain recombines TRBV9 with TRBJ2-7; 8 bases align to TRBD1. The CDR3 is 13 amino acids. Losses at the gene ends were 3 bases for V and 5 bases for J; bases not matched to a gene: 4. The germline V gene has CDR1 SGDLS and CDR2 YYNGEE. The CDR3 protein is CASSGTGNDEQYF. The CDR3 DNA reads TGTGCCAGCAGCGGGACAGGGAACGACGAGCAGTACTTC.

The CDR3 here is CASALDRRDEQYF. CDR3 sequence (DNA): TGTGCCAGCGCGCTCGACAGGAGAGACGAGCAGTACTTC. The V call is TRBV2, the J call TRBJ2-7; tentative D call: TRBD1 (6 bases). The CDR3 has 13 residues. Per the germline V gene, CDR1 is SNHLY and CDR2 is FYNNEI. V dropped 8 bases and J dropped 5 bases, with 16 bases sitting between them.